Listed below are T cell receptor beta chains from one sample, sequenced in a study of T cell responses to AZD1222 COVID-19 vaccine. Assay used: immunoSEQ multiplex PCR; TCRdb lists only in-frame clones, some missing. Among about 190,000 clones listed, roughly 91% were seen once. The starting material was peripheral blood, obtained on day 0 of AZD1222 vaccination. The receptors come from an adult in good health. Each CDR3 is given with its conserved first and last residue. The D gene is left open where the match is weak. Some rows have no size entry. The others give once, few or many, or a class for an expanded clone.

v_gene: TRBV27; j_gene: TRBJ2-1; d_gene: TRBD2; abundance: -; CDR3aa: CASSPPGLAGAYNEQFF; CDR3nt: TGTGCCAGCAGTCCCCCCGGACTAGCGGGAGCCTACAATGAGCAGTTCTTC
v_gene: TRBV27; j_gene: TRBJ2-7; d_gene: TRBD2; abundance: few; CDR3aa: CASSTSGSGEQYF; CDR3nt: TGTGCCAGCAGTACTAGCGGGAGTGGTGAGCAGTACTTC
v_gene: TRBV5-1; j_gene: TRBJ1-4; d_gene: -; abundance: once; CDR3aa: CASSLGPGWTNEKLFF; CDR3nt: TGCGCCAGCAGCTTGGGCCCAGGGTGGACTAATGAAAAACTGTTTTTT
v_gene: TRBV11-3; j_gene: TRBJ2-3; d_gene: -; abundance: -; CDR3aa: CASKNTDTQYF; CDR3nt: TGTGCCAGCAAAAACACAGATACGCAGTATTTT
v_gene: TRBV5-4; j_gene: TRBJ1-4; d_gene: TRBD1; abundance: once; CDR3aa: CASSRDTGATNEKLFF; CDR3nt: TGTGCCAGCAGCCGTGACACAGGGGCAACTAATGAAAAACTGTTTTTT
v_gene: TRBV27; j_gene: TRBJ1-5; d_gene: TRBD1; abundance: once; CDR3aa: CASRLGQGNQPQHF; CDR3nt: TGTGCCAGCAGGTTAGGACAGGGGAATCAGCCCCAGCATTTT
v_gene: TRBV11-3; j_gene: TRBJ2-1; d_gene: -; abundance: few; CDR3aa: CASSDPGTVAYNEQFF; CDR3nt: TGTGCCAGCAGCGACCCCGGGACCGTCGCCTACAATGAGCAGTTCTTC
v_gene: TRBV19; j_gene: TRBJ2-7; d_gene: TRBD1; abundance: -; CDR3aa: CARGTGEDYEQYF; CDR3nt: TGTGCCAGAGGGACAGGGGAGGACTACGAGCAGTACTTC
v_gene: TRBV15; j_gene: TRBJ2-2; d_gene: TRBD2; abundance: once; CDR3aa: CATSSGSSGGPHTGELFF; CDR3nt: TGTGCCACCAGCAGCGGTTCTAGCGGGGGACCTCACACCGGGGAGCTGTTTTTT
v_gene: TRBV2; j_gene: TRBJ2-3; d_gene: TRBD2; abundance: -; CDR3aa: CASMTGGMHTQYF; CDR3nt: TGTGCCAGCATGACGGGAGGGATGCATACGCAGTATTTT
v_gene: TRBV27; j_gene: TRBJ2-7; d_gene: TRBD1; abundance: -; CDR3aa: CASSLIEGASYEQYF; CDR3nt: TGTGCCAGCAGTTTGATAGAGGGGGCCTCCTACGAGCAGTACTTC
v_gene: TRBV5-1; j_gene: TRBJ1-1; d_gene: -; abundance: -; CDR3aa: CASSPSGGPFTEAFF; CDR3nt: TGCGCCAGCAGCCCCAGCGGGGGGCCCTTCACTGAAGCTTTCTTT
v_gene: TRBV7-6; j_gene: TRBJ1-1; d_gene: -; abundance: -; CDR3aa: CASSLEAGTEAFF; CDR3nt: TGTGCCAGCAGCTTAGAGGCAGGCACTGAAGCTTTCTTT
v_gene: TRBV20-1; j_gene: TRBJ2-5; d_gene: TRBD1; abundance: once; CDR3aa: CSASWGTGRETQYF; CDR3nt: TGCAGTGCTAGTTGGGGGACAGGGAGAGAGACCCAGTACTTC
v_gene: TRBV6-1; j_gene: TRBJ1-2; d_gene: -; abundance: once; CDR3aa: CASSEVQGEGYTF; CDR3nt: TGTGCCAGCAGTGAGGTCCAGGGAGAGGGCTACACCTTC
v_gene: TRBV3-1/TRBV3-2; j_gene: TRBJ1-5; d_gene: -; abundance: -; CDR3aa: CASRVGTSADQPQHF; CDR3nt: TGTGCCAGCAGGGTGGGGACAAGCGCCGATCAGCCCCAGCATTTT
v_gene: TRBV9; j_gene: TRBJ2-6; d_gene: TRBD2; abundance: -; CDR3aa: CASSVEFGRGRSGANVLTF; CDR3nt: TGTGCCAGCAGCGTAGAGTTTGGGAGGGGCCGTTCGGGGGCCAACGTCCTGACTTTC
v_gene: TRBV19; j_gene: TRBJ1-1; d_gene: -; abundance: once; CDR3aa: CASSTSVNTEAFF; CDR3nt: TGTGCCAGTAGTACCAGCGTGAACACTGAAGCTTTCTTT
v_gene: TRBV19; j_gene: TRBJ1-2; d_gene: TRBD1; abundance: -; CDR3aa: CASRESGQETYGYTF; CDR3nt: TGTGCCAGTAGGGAATCGGGACAGGAAACCTATGGCTACACCTTC
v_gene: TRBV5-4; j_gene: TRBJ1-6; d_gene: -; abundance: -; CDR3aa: CASSADLMSSYNSPLHF; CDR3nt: TGTGCCAGCAGCGCCGACCTCATGAGCTCCTATAATTCACCCCTCCACTTT
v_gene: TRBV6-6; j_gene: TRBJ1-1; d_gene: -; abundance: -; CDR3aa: CASSYPDTDEAFF; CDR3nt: TGTGCCAGCAGTTACCCAGATACAGACGAAGCTTTCTTT
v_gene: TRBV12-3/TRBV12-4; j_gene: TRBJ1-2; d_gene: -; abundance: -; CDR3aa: CASSFQGNYGYTF; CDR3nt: TGTGCCAGCAGTTTTCAGGGTAACTATGGCTACACCTTC
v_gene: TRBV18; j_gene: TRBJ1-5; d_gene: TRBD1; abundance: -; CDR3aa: CASSPPGQGGQPQHF; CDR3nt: TGTGCCAGCTCACCACCCGGACAGGGCGGACAGCCCCAGCATTTT
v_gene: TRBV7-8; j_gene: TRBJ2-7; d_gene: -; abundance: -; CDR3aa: CASSRWERSSYEQYF; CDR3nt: TGTGCCAGCAGCCGATGGGAGAGGAGCTCCTACGAGCAGTACTTC
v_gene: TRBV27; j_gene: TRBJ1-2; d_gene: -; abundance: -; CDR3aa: CASSSLPGRTNYGYTF; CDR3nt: TGTGCCAGCAGTTCACTTCCAGGCAGGACCAACTATGGCTACACCTTC
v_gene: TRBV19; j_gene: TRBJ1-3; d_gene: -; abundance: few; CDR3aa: CASRGITGLRRSGNTIYF; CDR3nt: TGTGCCAGTAGGGGGATAACTGGTTTGAGACGATCCGGAAACACCATATATTTT
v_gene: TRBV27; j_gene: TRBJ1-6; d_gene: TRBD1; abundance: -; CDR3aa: CASSLNRGHPPPPLHF; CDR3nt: TGTGCCAGCAGTTTGAACAGGGGGCACCCCCCGCCACCCCTCCACTTT
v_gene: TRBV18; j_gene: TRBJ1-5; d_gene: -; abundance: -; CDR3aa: CASSPPGHNQPQHF; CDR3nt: TGTGCCAGCTCACCACCGGGCCACAATCAGCCCCAGCATTTT
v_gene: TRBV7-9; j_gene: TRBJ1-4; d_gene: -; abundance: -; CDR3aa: CASRDSSTNEKLFF; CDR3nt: TGTGCCAGCAGAGACAGCTCAACTAATGAAAAACTGTTTTTT
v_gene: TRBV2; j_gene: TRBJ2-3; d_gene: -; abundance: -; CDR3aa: CASSITGSTDTQYF; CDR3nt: TGTGCCAGCAGCATAACAGGGAGCACAGATACGCAGTATTTT
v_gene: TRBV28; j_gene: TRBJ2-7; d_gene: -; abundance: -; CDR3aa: CASSYLRGLYEQYF; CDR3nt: TGTGCCAGCAGCTACCTACGGGGTCTGTACGAGCAGTACTTC
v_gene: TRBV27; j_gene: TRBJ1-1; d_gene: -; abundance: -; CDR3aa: CASSLGNTEAFF; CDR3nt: TGTGCCAGCAGTTTGGGGAACACTGAAGCTTTCTTT
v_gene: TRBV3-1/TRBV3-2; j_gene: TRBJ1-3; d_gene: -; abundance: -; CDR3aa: CASSQRDGNTIYF; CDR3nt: TGTGCCAGCAGCCAAAGGGACGGAAACACCATATATTTT
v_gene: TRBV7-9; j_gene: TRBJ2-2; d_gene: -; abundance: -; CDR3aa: CASSLTQGSTGELFF; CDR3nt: TGTGCCAGCAGCTTAACCCAGGGAAGCACCGGGGAGCTGTTTTTT
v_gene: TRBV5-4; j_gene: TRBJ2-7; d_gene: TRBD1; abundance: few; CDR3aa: CASSLRTGYEQYF; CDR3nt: TGTGCCAGCAGCTTGAGGACAGGCTACGAGCAGTACTTC
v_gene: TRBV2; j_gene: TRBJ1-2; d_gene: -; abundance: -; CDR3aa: CASSETGGDYGYTF; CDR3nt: TGTGCCAGCAGTGAGACGGGGGGAGACTATGGCTACACCTTC
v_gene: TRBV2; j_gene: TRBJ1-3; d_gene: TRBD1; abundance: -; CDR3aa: CASSVQGAGNTIYF; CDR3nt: TGTGCCAGCAGCGTACAGGGGGCTGGAAACACCATATATTTT
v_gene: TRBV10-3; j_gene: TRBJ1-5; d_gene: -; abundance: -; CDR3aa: CAISEQVSQPQHF; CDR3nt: TGTGCCATCAGCGAACAGGTTAGTCAGCCCCAGCATTTT
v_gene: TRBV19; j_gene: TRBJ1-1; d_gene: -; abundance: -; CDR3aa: CASSIGRNTEAFF; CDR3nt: TGTGCCAGTAGTATAGGCAGGAACACTGAAGCTTTCTTT
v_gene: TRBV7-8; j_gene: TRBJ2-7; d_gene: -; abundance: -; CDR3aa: CASSLTGGRIEQYF; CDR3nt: TGTGCCAGCAGCTTGACGGGGGGCCGGATTGAGCAGTACTTC
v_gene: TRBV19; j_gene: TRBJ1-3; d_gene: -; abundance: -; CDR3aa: CASNFAGSGNTIYF; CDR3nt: TGTGCCAGTAATTTCGCGGGTTCCGGAAACACCATATATTTT
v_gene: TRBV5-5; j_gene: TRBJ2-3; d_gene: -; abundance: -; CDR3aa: CASSLGMSRSQYF; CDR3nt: TGTGCCAGCAGCTTGGGGATGAGTCGCTCGCAGTATTTT
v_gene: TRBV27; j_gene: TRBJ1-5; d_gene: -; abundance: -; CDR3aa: CTSSLLGNQPQHF; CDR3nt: TGTACCAGCAGTTTATTAGGAAATCAGCCCCAGCATTTT
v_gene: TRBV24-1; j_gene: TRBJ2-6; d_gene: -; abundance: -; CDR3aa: CATRLPQYSGANVLTF; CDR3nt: TGTGCCACCAGGCTCCCACAGTACTCTGGGGCCAACGTCCTGACTTTC
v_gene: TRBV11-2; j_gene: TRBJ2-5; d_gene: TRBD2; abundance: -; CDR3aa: CASSLVGSSGGQETQYF; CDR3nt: TGTGCCAGCAGCTTAGTAGGTTCTAGCGGGGGCCAGGAGACCCAGTACTTC
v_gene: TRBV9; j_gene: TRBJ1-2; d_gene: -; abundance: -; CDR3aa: CASKQGDYGYTF; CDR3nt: TGTGCCAGCAAACAGGGAGACTATGGCTACACCTTC
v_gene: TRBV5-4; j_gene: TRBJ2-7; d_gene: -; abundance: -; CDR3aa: CASSSRDMIYEQYF; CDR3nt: TGTGCCAGCAGCTCTAGGGACATGATCTACGAGCAGTACTTC
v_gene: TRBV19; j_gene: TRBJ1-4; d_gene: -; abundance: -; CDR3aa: CASSIEAGRTVDGLFF; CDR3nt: TGTGCCAGTAGTATAGAGGCAGGACGCACCGTAGACGGGCTGTTTTTT